One sample yielded the 22 T cell receptor beta chains listed below, sequenced in a study of T cell repertoires in cytomegalovirus infection. The antigens of these receptors remain unknown. MiXCR was run by TCRdb on the reads, yielding one entry per CDR3 protein. The table includes about 700,000 distinct CDR3 sequences, around a third detected once. The material was cultured PBMCs, obtained from culture after CMV antigen stimulation. The receptors derive from a human donor in good health (CMV status not recorded). Some clones in this sample may be carry-over from other donors' samples.

The CDR3 reads CASSEEYGYTF. CDR3 in DNA: TGTGCCAGCAGTGAAGAGTATGGCTACACCTTC. V gene TRBV6-1 combines with J gene TRBJ1-2; D is unclear. This CDR3 comprises 11 residues. V gave up 1 base and J gave up 5 bases, with 2 bases separating them. Germline V gene sequence: CDR1 MNHNS, CDR2 SASEGT.

This clonotype was observed a few times. V is TRBV7-2 and J is TRBJ2-7; tentatively, D is TRBD1 (7 bases). The CDR3 runs to 15 residues. With 0 bases removed from V and 2 bases from J, the gap between germline ends came to 11 bases. The V gene's germline CDR1 is SGHTA and CDR2 FQGNSA. The DNA for the CDR3 is TGTGCCAGCAGCTTAGCGCCAGGGGGGACCTACGAGCAGTACTTC. Protein sequence: CASSLAPGGTYEQYF. The full variable domain, rest sourced from reference TRBV7-2 and TRBJ2-7, is GAGVSQSPSNKVTEKGKDVELRCDPISGHTALYWYRQSLGQGLEFLIYFQGNSAPDKSGLPSDRFSAERTGGSVSTLTIQRTQQEDSAVYLCASSLAPGGTYEQYFGPGTRLTVT.

This sequence joins TRBV12-3 or TRBV12-4 and TRBJ2-3, with D maybe TRBD2 (6 bases). This CDR3 spans 14 amino acids. The V gene lost 8 bases and the J gene lost 0 bases, with 12 bases spanning the gap. The DNA of the CDR3 is TGTGCCAGCCGGGAGCAGCTTAGCACAGATACGCAGTATTTT. It codes for CASREQLSTDTQYF.

This clonotype was seen ten or more times. V and J are TRBV7-6 and TRBJ2-5, with no clear D. The CDR3 has 18 amino acids. Germline V gene data show CDR1 as SGHVS and CDR2 as FNYEAQ. V lost 2 bases and J lost 5, with 24 bases in between. This CDR3 reads CASSLIAPQFHLGETQYF. In DNA, the CDR3 is TGTGCCAGCAGCTTAATCGCCCCCCAGTTCCACCTAGGGGAGACCCAGTACTTC.

This clonotype was counted between two and nine times. J is TRBJ2-5 and V is TRBV7-2, with a weak D call TRBD2 (6 bases). In germline, CDR1 is SGHTA, CDR2 FQGNSA. Trimming stripped 3 bases from V and 4 bases from J, with 12 bases between. CDR3 length: 14 residues. The CDR3 DNA follows: TGTGCCAGCAGCTTTGGCGCGGGGATAGAGACCCAGTACTTC. This sequence encodes CASSFGAGIETQYF.

The V call is TRBV7-2, the J call TRBJ2-7; 13 bases fit TRBD2. Germline trimming cut 3 bases from V and 6 bases from J; bases unmatched to any gene: 5. The length of the CDR3 is 15 residues. Germline V gene sequence: CDR1 SGHTA, CDR2 FQGNSA. The CDR3 here is CASSFGLAGESEQYF. DNA of the CDR3: TGTGCCAGCAGCTTCGGACTAGCGGGAGAAAGCGAGCAGTACTTC.

The genes are TRBV19 and TRBJ2-5; 12 bases match TRBD2. The germline V gene has CDR1 LNHDA and CDR2 SQIVND (reference sequence). The CDR3 length is 17 residues. V lost 6 bases, J lost 4 bases, and 12 bases stayed unmatched. The CDR3 region has the DNA TGTGCCAGTAGGCCTAGCGGGAGGGCCAATGATGGAGAGACCCAGTACTTC. Its protein is CASRPSGRANDGETQYF.

The chain is built from TRBV6-2 or TRBV6-3 and TRBJ1-1; D uncertain. The CDR3 is 14 residues long. In germline, CDR1 is MNHEY, CDR2 SVGEGT. V shed 8 bases and J shed 3 bases, with 16 bases lying between them. The CDR3 loop is CASWYRRQDTEAFF. Here the CDR3 DNA reads TGTGCCAGCTGGTATAGAAGGCAGGACACTGAAGCTTTCTTT.

The chain uses TRBV19 and TRBJ1-5; TRBD1 agrees at 8 bases. Germline loops: CDR1 LNHDA, CDR2 SQIVND (reference sequence). This CDR3 is 14 amino acids long. J was trimmed by 7 bases and V by 4 bases; bases with no gene match: 6. In DNA form, the CDR3 reads TGTGCCAGTAGTACGGACAGGGCGGTGCAGCCCCAGCATTTT. This encodes CASSTDRAVQPQHF.

This clonotype has more than one count but fewer than ten. The chain couples TRBV6-2 or TRBV6-3 to TRBJ2-7; D call uncertain. Looked up from germline, CDR1 is MNHEY and CDR2 is SVGEGT. This CDR3 has 14 residues. Trimming pared 2 bases from V and 3 bases from J, leaving 11 bases between. CDR3 sequence: CASSYAAWDYEQYF. For the CDR3, the DNA is TGTGCCAGCAGTTACGCAGCCTGGGACTACGAGCAGTACTTC.

The chain is built from TRBV18 and TRBJ2-4, with D unclear. Germline CDR1 KGHSH, CDR2 LQKENI. The length of the CDR3 is 14 residues. The V gene lost 2 bases and the J gene lost 1 base, with 6 bases spanning the gap. CDR3 sequence reads: CASSPDIAKNIQYF. CDR3 DNA: TGTGCCAGCTCACCAGACATTGCCAAAAACATTCAGTACTTC.

This clonotype was seen only a few times. The V and J genes are TRBV7-8 and TRBJ2-3, with D uncertain. The CDR3 contains 16 residues. Trimming pared 4 bases from V and 1 base from J, leaving 15 bases between. Germline V gene sequence: CDR1 SGHVS, CDR2 FQNEAQ. The CDR3 nucleotides read TGTGCCAGCAGCTCCTTACGCGGATGGGGCACAGATACGCAGTATTTT. This translates into CASSSLRGWGTDTQYF. Together with reference TRBV7-8 and TRBJ2-3, the CDR3 gives the full variable domain: GAGVSQSPRYKVAKRGQDVALRCDPISGHVSLFWYQQALGQGPEFLTYFQNEAQLDKSGLPSDRFFAERPEGSVSTLKIQRTQQEDSAVYLCASSSLRGWGTDTQYFGPGTRLTVL.

This chain joins TRBV2 and TRBJ1-2; possibly TRBD1 for D (5 bases). Germline V lookup: CDR1 SNHLY, CDR2 FYNNEI. V was pared by 6 bases and J by 6 bases, with 20 bases between. The CDR3 is made up of 15 amino acids. Written as DNA, the CDR3 is TGTGCCAGCAGCCTCGGGAGGGGCAGGGCGGATGGCTACACCTTC. This encodes CASSLGRGRADGYTF.

This clonotype has just a few counts. The V and J genes are TRBV20-1 and TRBJ1-6; 10 nucleotides line up with TRBD1. The CDR3 loop spans 15 amino acids. Germline V CDR1 and CDR2: DFQATT, SNEGSKA (reference sequence). V trimming: 3 bases; J trimming: 7 bases; junction bases outside the gene matches: 6. The CDR3 reads CSASRAGQGNSPLHF. The CDR3 bases are TGCAGTGCTAGCCGAGCGGGACAGGGGAATTCACCCCTCCACTTT.

This clonotype has more than one count but fewer than ten. The V gene is TRBV11-2, the J gene TRBJ2-1; TRBD2 matches at 8 bases. In germline, CDR1 is SGHAT, CDR2 FQNNGV. The CDR3 spans 16 residues. Germline trimming cut 0 bases from V and 6 bases from J; bases unmatched to any gene: 7. The CDR3, as DNA: TGTGCCAGCAGCTTAGATCGGGGCGGGAGGCGCAATGAGCAGTTCTTC. Translated: CASSLDRGGRRNEQFF.

This clonotype was counted at least ten times. The chain has TRBV7-2 and TRBJ2-5; D remains unclear. From germline, CDR1 is SGHTA and CDR2 FQGNSA. CDR3 length: 13 residues. The V end lost 4 bases, the J end lost 7 bases, and 13 bases lay between the germline ends. The CDR3 spells CASSWDSPGTQYF. CDR3 bases: TGTGCCAGCAGCTGGGATAGCCCGGGGACCCAGTACTTC.

In its sample, this clonotype was seen many times. The gene calls are TRBV7-2 and TRBJ2-7, with 9 bases matching TRBD2. The germline V gene has CDR1 SGHTA and CDR2 FQGNSA. The CDR3 is 15 amino acids. The trim removed 3 bases at V and 4 bases at J, leaving 7 bases unmatched. This chain's CDR3 is CASSLGGSGSYEQYF. The CDR3 bases are TGTGCCAGCAGCTTGGGGGGTAGCGGGAGTTACGAGCAGTACTTC. The full variable domain, in which reference TRBV7-2 and TRBJ2-7 provide the parts outside the CDR3, is GAGVSQSPSNKVTEKGKDVELRCDPISGHTALYWYRQSLGQGLEFLIYFQGNSAPDKSGLPSDRFSAERTGGSVSTLTIQRTQQEDSAVYLCASSLGGSGSYEQYFGPGTRLTVT.

This clonotype appeared many times. The V gene is TRBV7-2, the J gene TRBJ2-1; D call uncertain. Trimming left V 3 bases short and J 7 bases short, with 25 bases between. CDR1 and CDR2 (germline): SGHTA, FQGNSA. The CDR3 runs to 18 residues. CDR3 sequence (DNA): TGTGCCAGCAGCTTTAGGGCCGCGTTAGCTCGAGCGAGGAATGAGCAGTTCTTC. Protein sequence: CASSFRAALARARNEQFF.

This clonotype was seen repeatedly, ten times or more. The chain recombines TRBV7-6 with TRBJ2-1; D unclear. V lost 5 bases, J lost 6 bases, and 11 bases lay in between. CDR3 length: 13 residues. Germline CDR1 is SGHVS and CDR2 is FNYEAQ. As DNA, the CDR3 is TGTGCCAGCAGCCTGAGTATGGTCAATGAGCAGTTCTTC. This translates into CASSLSMVNEQFF.

The chain is built from TRBV29-1 and TRBJ1-5, with 8 bases fitting TRBD1. This CDR3 contains 12 residues. The J segment lost 6 bases and the V segment lost 4 bases, leaving 2 bases of the junction unmatched. Per germline, CDR1 SQVTM and CDR2 ANQGSEA. The CDR3 nucleotides are TGCAGCGTTGGGACAGGGTTTCAGCCCCAGCATTTT. Amino acids: CSVGTGFQPQHF.

The chain recombines TRBV6-1 with TRBJ1-2; D call uncertain. The CDR3 consists of 13 residues. V was trimmed by 8 bases and J by 8 bases, leaving 18 bases between them. CDR1 is MNHNS and CDR2 is SASEGT in the germline V gene. CDR3 sequence: CASSAIGPEGYTF. The CDR3 DNA reads TGTGCCAGCTCCGCCATTGGTCCAGAAGGCTACACCTTC.

This clonotype occurred a few times. This sequence joins TRBV29-1 and TRBJ2-5, with 9 bases fitting TRBD2. CDR3 length: 12 residues. Germline V CDR1 and CDR2: SQVTM, ANQGSEA. After removal of 8 bases from V and 3 bases from J, the junction contained 4 bases not matched to a gene. Here the CDR3 reads CSNIAGEETQYF. The DNA of the CDR3 is TGCAGCAACATAGCGGGAGAAGAGACCCAGTACTTC.